Following are 32 T cell receptor beta chains from one sample sequenced in a study of T cells in Graves' hyperthyroidism and ophthalmopathy. Amplified TCR beta CDR3 regions derived from RNA transcripts. HTBI primers were employed in a first-round RT-PCR of the TCR CDR3. Each CDR3 protein is one row after TCRdb ran MiXCR on the multiplex PCR reads. The sample records 690,000 or so distinct CDR3 sequences, 18% being singletons. The sequenced sample was blood. Source of these receptors: a woman aged 45-59 years with Graves' hyperthyroidism that later progressed to Graves' ophthalmopathy.

This clonotype came up a few times. The V call is TRBV30, the J call TRBJ2-7; no firm D call. The germline V gene encodes CDR1 GTSNPN and CDR2 SVGIG (reference sequence). V lost 1 base and J 6 bases, leaving 13 bases between the germline ends. The CDR3 covers 13 residues. CDR3 sequence (DNA): TGTGCCTGGAGTGGGGTAGGTGTGGGCGAGCAGTACTTC. Protein sequence: CAWSGVGVGEQYF.

J is TRBJ2-7 and V is TRBV29-1; unclear D gene. The CDR3 contains 13 residues. V lost 4 bases to trimming and J lost 4 bases, with 14 bases between them. From germline, CDR1 is SQVTM and CDR2 ANQGSEA. CDR3 sequence reads: CSVAHGSGYEQYF. CDR3 coding DNA: TGCAGCGTTGCCCACGGATCAGGTTACGAGCAGTACTTC.

This clonotype was observed a few times. V is TRBV6-5 and J is TRBJ1-2, with D perhaps TRBD1 (6 bases). Germline lookup yields CDR1 MNHEY and CDR2 SVGAGI. This CDR3 is built from 14 residues. Between the trimmed V and J ends, which lost 1 base and 6 bases, there was a span of 12 bases. The CDR3 coding sequence is TGTGCCAGCAGTTACTGGCAGGGGAAGGATGGCTACACCTTC. As protein: CASSYWQGKDGYTF.

This clonotype was found many times. The V call is TRBV5-8, the J call TRBJ2-7, with D unclear. This CDR3 has 13 amino acids. Germline V gives CDR1 SGHTS, CDR2 YDEGEE. V was cut by 4 bases and J by 2 bases, with 10 bases left in between. This CDR3 reads CASSPLSPYEQYF. Written as DNA, the CDR3 is TGTGCCAGCAGCCCGCTTAGTCCCTACGAGCAGTACTTC.

This clonotype was counted at least ten times. The rearrangement links TRBV3-1 to TRBJ2-2; D might be TRBD2 (5 bases). There are 14 residues in the CDR3. V was shortened by 2 bases and J by 6 bases, with 10 bases between the two germline ends. Germline CDR1 reads LGHDT; CDR2 reads YNNKEL (reference sequence). The CDR3 spells CASSQNSEAGELFF. The CDR3 coding sequence is TGTGCCAGCAGCCAAAATAGCGAGGCCGGGGAGCTGTTTTTT. Full variable domain (remainder filled in from reference TRBV3-1 and TRBJ2-2): DTAVSQTPKYLVTQMGNDKSIKCEQNLGHDTMYWYKQDSKKFLKIMFSYNNKELIINETVPNRFSPKSPDKAHLNLHINSLELGDSAVYFCASSQNSEAGELFFGEGSRLTVL.

V is TRBV27 and J is TRBJ2-1, with a weak D call TRBD1 (5 bases). CDR3 length equals 16 residues. Trimming removed 7 bases at V and 10 bases at J, with 26 bases between. Germline V gene sequence: CDR1 MNHEY, CDR2 SMNVEV (reference sequence). The CDR3 sequence: CASTDSSRNRNREQFF. The CDR3 nucleotides are TGTGCCAGCACCGATAGCTCCCGGAACCGTAACAGGGAGCAGTTCTTC.

This clonotype was detected many times. For the CDR3, the DNA is TGCAGCGCCGTGGGGAACACTGAAGCTTTCTTT. Translation: CSAVGNTEAFF. The chain has TRBV29-1 and TRBJ1-1; D remains ambiguous. Trimming pared 7 bases from V and 1 base from J, leaving 7 bases between. Germline CDR1 reads SQVTM; CDR2 reads ANQGSEA. This CDR3 is built from 11 residues.

This clonotype was detected a few times. The J gene is TRBJ1-5, the V gene TRBV7-9; 10 bases are shared with TRBD1. The CDR3 length is 19 residues. The V segment lost 4 bases and the J segment 0 bases; nucleotides outside the gene matches: 12. CDR1 and CDR2 from the germline V gene are SEHNR and FQNEAQ (reference sequence). CDR3 in amino acids: CASSSTGTGARNSNQPQHF. The CDR3, as DNA: TGTGCCAGCAGCTCAACCGGGACAGGGGCACGAAATAGCAATCAGCCCCAGCATTTT.

This clonotype has at least ten counts. V is TRBV12-3 or TRBV12-4 and J is TRBJ2-5, with unresolved D. The CDR3 is made up of 15 amino acids. Trimming took off 1 base at V and 2 bases at J, with 11 bases between the two ends. The DNA of the CDR3 is TGTGCCAGCAGTTTAGGGGTCGGTGGGCAAGAGACCCAGTACTTC. Its protein product is CASSLGVGGQETQYF.

This clonotype occurred many times. J is TRBJ2-5 and V is TRBV30; TRBD2 matches at 9 bases. V lost 1 base and J lost 2; bases outside the gene matches: 8. CDR1 and CDR2 from the germline V gene are GTSNPN and SVGIG (reference sequence). This CDR3 has 16 amino acids. The CDR3 sequence: CAWSDDPGLAQETQYF. CDR3 nucleotides: TGTGCCTGGAGTGATGACCCGGGACTAGCACAAGAGACCCAGTACTTC.

This clonotype was picked up many times. The chain uses TRBV11-2 and TRBJ1-1, with D perhaps TRBD1 (5 bases). CDR1 and CDR2 from the germline V gene are SGHAT and FQNNGV. Trimming took off 5 bases at V and 1 base at J, with 14 bases between the two ends. The CDR3 is 15 residues long. The DNA for the CDR3 is TGTGCCAGCAGCCCCTGGGCAGGGAGGAACACTGAAGCTTTCTTT. The encoded protein is CASSPWAGRNTEAFF.

This clonotype was observed a handful of times. The chain is built from TRBV6-4 and TRBJ2-7, with D unresolved. The CDR3 has 12 amino acids. V shed 3 bases and J shed 5 bases, with 8 bases lying between them. CDR1 and CDR2 from the germline V gene are MRHNA and SNTAGT. CDR3 amino acids: CASSEWIHEQYF. CDR3 DNA sequence: TGTGCCAGCAGTGAATGGATCCACGAGCAGTACTTC.

In its sample, this clonotype was seen a few times. The gene calls are TRBV20-1 and TRBJ2-2, with 11 bases lining up with TRBD2. Germline-derived CDR1 and CDR2 are DFQATT and SNEGSKA (reference sequence). The V and J ends lost 1 base and 1 base, in that order; junction bases with no gene match: 11. The CDR3 spans 19 residues. CDR3 loop: CSARGATDLAGGNTGELFF. The CDR3 nucleotides read TGCAGTGCTAGAGGAGCTACCGACCTAGCGGGGGGGAACACCGGGGAGCTGTTTTTT.

This clonotype showed up just a few times. The chain couples TRBV7-9 to TRBJ2-7; no clear D gene. V shed 3 bases and J shed 1 base, with 16 bases lying between them. Per the germline V gene, CDR1 is SEHNR and CDR2 is FQNEAQ (reference sequence). CDR3 length: 16 residues. The chain's CDR3 is CASSFDPVVRSYEQYF. As DNA, the CDR3 is TGTGCCAGCAGCTTTGATCCGGTCGTTCGATCCTACGAGCAGTACTTC.

J is TRBJ1-1 and V is TRBV15; D is uncertain. Deletions cut 4 bases from V and 1 base from J, with 13 bases between. Germline V gene sequence: CDR1 LNHNV, CDR2 YYDKDF (reference sequence). The CDR3 is made up of 15 amino acids. The DNA for the CDR3 is TGTGCCACCAGCACAATTCGGCTGGGGAACACTGAAGCTTTCTTT. Amino acids: CATSTIRLGNTEAFF.

This clonotype has just a few counts. This chain connects TRBV7-2 to TRBJ2-2, with D uncertain. Germline CDR1 is SGHTA and CDR2 is FQGNSA. The length of the CDR3 is 15 residues. Trimming took 3 bases from V and 2 from J, leaving 10 bases between them. The CDR3 reads CASSLGVSNTGELFF. CDR3 nucleotides: TGTGCCAGCAGCTTGGGCGTTTCCAACACCGGGGAGCTGTTTTTT.

Only a few counts were recorded for this clonotype. The V call is TRBV29-1, the J call TRBJ1-2, with D tentatively TRBD1 (5 bases). V was shortened by 4 bases and J by 2 bases, with 14 bases between the two germline ends. CDR1 and CDR2 (germline): SQVTM, ANQGSEA. The CDR3 consists of 14 residues. CDR3 nucleotide sequence: TGCAGCGTTGCTCCCGGGACGGAAAACTATGGCTACACCTTC. Amino acid sequence: CSVAPGTENYGYTF.

A note on this clonotype: A read error is possible here, since a much larger clone lies one base away. The chain links TRBV20-1 to TRBJ1-1; D is perhaps TRBD1 (5 bases). CDR1 is DFQATT and CDR2 is SNEGSKA in the germline V gene (reference sequence). V lost 6 bases and J 6 bases, leaving 17 bases between the germline ends. CDR3 length equals 13 residues. The CDR3 region is CSAPRVPGPEAFF. The CDR3 bases are TGCAGTGCGCCACGGGTGCCGGGGCCTGAAGCTTTCTTT.

The rearrangement joins TRBV6-1 to TRBJ1-6, with a weak D call TRBD1 (6 bases). With 6 bases removed from V and 2 bases from J, the gap between germline ends came to 14 bases. This CDR3 region has 16 residues. CDR1 and CDR2 from the germline V gene are MNHNS and SASEGT. The CDR3 sequence: CASSDTGQPYNSPLHF. The CDR3 nucleotides are TGTGCCAGCAGCGATACTGGACAGCCCTATAATTCACCCCTCCACTTT.

The table lists this clonotype with many counts. The J gene is TRBJ2-1, the V gene TRBV12-3 or TRBV12-4; 7 nucleotides align to TRBD1. CDR3 length: 16 residues. The V and J ends lost 5 bases and 4 bases, in that order; junction bases with no gene match: 11. The CDR3 loop reads CASSQMSGTAYNEQFF. The DNA of the CDR3 is TGTGCCAGCAGTCAAATGTCCGGGACAGCGTACAATGAGCAGTTCTTC.

Ten or more counts support this clonotype. The chain couples TRBV2 to TRBJ1-2; D gene ambiguous. This CDR3 region has 14 residues. Germline lookup yields CDR1 SNHLY and CDR2 FYNNEI. The V and J ends lost 7 bases and 7 bases respectively, with 19 bases between them. CDR3 bases: TGTGCCAGCAATGATGGGGTACCTACGAGTGGCTACACCTTC. It encodes CASNDGVPTSGYTF.

With respect to this clonotype: A much larger clone lies one base from this, so it may be a read error. The chain employs TRBV5-1 and TRBJ2-5; perhaps TRBD1 as D (6 bases). The CDR3 covers 14 residues. Germline V gene data show CDR1 as SGHRS and CDR2 as YFSETQ. The ends were cut back, 3 bases at V and 1 base at J, with 10 bases in the middle. The CDR3 nucleotides are TGCGCCAGCAGCTACCAGGACAGCCAAGAGACCCAGTACTTC. This gives the protein CASSYQDSQETQYF.

At least ten counts were recorded for this clonotype. An end of the junction does not agree with germline; a read error may underlie this. The rearrangement joins TRBV7-7 to TRBJ2-7, with 10 bases identical to TRBD2. The length of the CDR3 is 15 residues. Germline V gene sequence: CDR1 SSHAT, CDR2 FNYEAQ (reference sequence). The chain's CDR3 is CASSPGLADSYEQYF. CDR3 DNA sequence: TGTGCTAGCAGCCCCGGACTAGCGGACTCCTACGAGCAGTACTTC.

This clonotype was seen only a few times. This rearrangement joins TRBV19 to TRBJ1-1; no clear D. The CDR3 sequence is 11 residues long. The germline V gene has CDR1 LNHDA and CDR2 SQIVND (reference sequence). The V and J ends lost 6 bases and 5 bases respectively, with 7 bases between them. As DNA, the CDR3 is TGTGCCAGTAGGGACCTTACTGAAGCTTTCTTT. Protein product: CASRDLTEAFF.

The chain carries TRBV29-1 and TRBJ2-4; D gene ambiguous. With 2 bases removed from V and 10 bases from J, the gap between germline ends came to 9 bases. This CDR3 spans 11 amino acids. CDR1 SQVTM and CDR2 ANQGSEA come from the germline V gene. For the CDR3, the DNA is TGCAGCGTTGAAAGAGACCGAATTCAGTACTTC. It encodes CSVERDRIQYF.

The chain links TRBV6-1 to TRBJ2-2; a possible D gene is TRBD1 (6 bases). V gave up 8 bases and J gave up 2 bases, with 9 bases separating them. CDR1 is MNHNS and CDR2 is SASEGT in the germline V gene. CDR3 length: 13 amino acids. The CDR3 DNA sequence: TGTGCCAGCGCAGGGGTAAACACCGGGGAGCTGTTTTTT. It translates to CASAGVNTGELFF.

This clonotype was recorded many times. The rearrangement joins TRBV6-4 to TRBJ2-2, with TRBD2 identical over 13 bases. The CDR3 runs to 17 residues. Germline V lookup: CDR1 MRHNA, CDR2 SNTAGT. The V segment lost 7 bases and the J segment 3 bases; nucleotides outside the gene matches: 8. In DNA, the CDR3 is TGTGCCAGCACCGGACTAGCGGGGGCCGGGGACACCGGGGAGCTGTTTTTT. This gives the protein CASTGLAGAGDTGELFF.

The chain uses TRBV10-1 and TRBJ1-4, with 10 bases lining up with TRBD1. The CDR3 contains 15 residues. Germline CDR1 and CDR2: WNHNN and SYGVQD (reference sequence). The trim removed 3 bases at V and 7 bases at J, leaving 5 bases unmatched. The CDR3 DNA follows: TGCGCCAGCAGTGATCCGGGACAGGGGTTTGAAAAACTGTTTTTT. This translates into CASSDPGQGFEKLFF.

The table lists this clonotype with a few counts. One end of the junction does not line up with germline, which may come from a read error. Written as DNA, the CDR3 is TGCGCCAGCTTGGCAGGGGGAAGGAACACTGAAGCTTTCTTT. Amino acid sequence: CASLAGGRNTEAFF. This chain joins TRBV13 and TRBJ1-1; TRBD1 matches at 7 bases. Germline CDR1 and CDR2: PRHDT and FYEKMQ (reference sequence). The length of the CDR3 is 14 residues.

This clonotype was recorded a few times. V usage is TRBV9 and J usage is TRBJ1-1, with TRBD1 as a possible D gene (5 bases). CDR1 and CDR2 (germline): SGDLS, YYNGEE. V dropped 1 base and J dropped 4 bases, with 14 bases sitting between them. The CDR3 totals 15 residues. The CDR3 DNA reads as TGTGCCAGCAGCGTACTGCAGGGAACGGGCACTGAAGCTTTCTTT. It encodes CASSVLQGTGTEAFF.

V and J are TRBV19 and TRBJ1-2; the match to TRBD1 covers 8 bases. The CDR3 is 18 residues long. The J segment lost 1 base and the V segment lost 2 bases, leaving 12 bases of the junction unmatched. Germline-derived CDR1 and CDR2 are LNHDA and SQIVND (reference sequence). The CDR3 protein is CASSITPGQGIINYGYTF. In nucleotides, the CDR3 is TGTGCCAGTAGTATAACCCCTGGACAGGGAATCATTAACTATGGCTACACCTTC.

This clonotype was counted a few times. The chain couples TRBV27 to TRBJ1-6; 7 positions agree with TRBD1. This CDR3 has 16 residues. V lost 7 bases to trimming and J lost 8 bases; unmatched junction nucleotides: 14. Germline V gene lookup returns CDR1 MNHEY and CDR2 SMNVEV (reference sequence). The CDR3 DNA reads TGTGCCAGCACCCGACAGGGCCCCGGGGAAGATTCACCCCTCCACTTT. Protein sequence: CASTRQGPGEDSPLHF.